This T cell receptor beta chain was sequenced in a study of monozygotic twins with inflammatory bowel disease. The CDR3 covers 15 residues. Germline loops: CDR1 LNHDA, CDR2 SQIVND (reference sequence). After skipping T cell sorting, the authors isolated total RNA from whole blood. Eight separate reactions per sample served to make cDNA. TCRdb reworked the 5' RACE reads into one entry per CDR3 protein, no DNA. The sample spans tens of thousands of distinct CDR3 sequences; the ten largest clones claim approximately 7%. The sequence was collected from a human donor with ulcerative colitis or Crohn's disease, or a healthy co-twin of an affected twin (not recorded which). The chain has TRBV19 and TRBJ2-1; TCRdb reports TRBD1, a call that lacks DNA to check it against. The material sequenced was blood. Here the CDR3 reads CASSILAGVRDEQFF. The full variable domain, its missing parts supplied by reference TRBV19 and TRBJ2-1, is DGGITQSPKYLFRKEGQNVTLSCEQNLNHDAMYWYRQDPGQGLRLIYYSQIVNDFQKGDIAEGYSVSREKKESFPLTVTSAQKNPTAFYLCASSILAGVRDEQFFGPGTRLTVL.